Included here is one TCR beta chain sequence, with context. This table comes from immunoSEQ multiplex PCR, and its TCRdb copy is limited to in-frame clones, with some not included. The sample holds roughly 380,000 clones; 70% to 90% are singletons and the top ten take 1.5% to 1.9%. The data originate from a study of blood T cell repertoires in COVID-19. Study background: Acute-phase and convalescent COVID-19 samples originated in the United States, Italy and Spain. PBMCs, B-cell-depleted T cells, or T cells provided the cDNA or gDNA that made up the material.

After removal of 1 base from V and 6 bases from J, the junction contained 1 base not matched to a gene. Looked up from germline, CDR1 is KGHSH and CDR2 is LQKENI. This CDR3 has 13 residues. Sequencing input: peripheral blood. V is TRBV18 and J is TRBJ2-7, with TRBD2 identical over 9 bases. This receptor was obtained from a middle-aged woman with COVID-19, enrolled during active disease. The CDR3 DNA reads as TGTGCCAGCTCACCACGACTAGCGGCCGAGCAGTACTTC. This gives the protein CASSPRLAAEQYF.